These 32 T cell receptor beta chains were sequenced from one sample in a study of cytomegalovirus exposure and HLA in healthy donors. The PCR made use of 60 Vbeta and 13 Jbeta primers. Libraries were prepared by immunoSEQ multiplex PCR; TCRdb keeps only in-frame clonotypes and omits some of them. This table holds about 110,000 clones, around 80% found once. The sequenced sample consisted of PBMCs. These receptors were collected from a man aged 30 to 39 in good health and CMV-seropositive.

This clone was observed a few times. The chain carries TRBV11-3 and TRBJ2-1; D gene ambiguous. The CDR3 totals 13 residues. Trimming cost V 2 bases and J 5 bases, with 7 bases left between them. CDR1 SGHNT and CDR2 YENEEA come from the germline V gene. CDR3 DNA sequence: TGTGCCAGCAGCTTATTCCCCGACAATGAGCAGTTCTTC. It codes for CASSLFPDNEQFF.

The rearrangement uses TRBV18 and TRBJ2-7; a weak D match, TRBD2 (5 bases). Germline CDR1 KGHSH, CDR2 LQKENI. This CDR3 has 14 amino acids. Trimming took 4 bases from V and 0 from J, leaving 10 bases between them. The CDR3, as DNA: TGTGCCAGCTCACTTGGAGGTATCTCCTACGAGCAGTACTTC. Amino acid sequence: CASSLGGISYEQYF.

The CDR3 nucleotides read TGTGCCAGCAGCTACGACAGGGGGACTGAAGCTTTCTTT. Translating gives CASSYDRGTEAFF. This chain connects TRBV2 to TRBJ1-1; 9 bases align to TRBD1. Germline V gene sequence: CDR1 SNHLY, CDR2 FYNNEI. J gave up 5 bases and V 6 bases, and 4 bases lay outside the gene matches. The CDR3 is 13 residues long.

This clone appeared once. The chain links TRBV29-1 to TRBJ1-3; 8 nucleotides align to TRBD1. V gave up 8 bases and J gave up 0 bases; unmatched junction bases: 0. CDR1 and CDR2 from the germline V gene are SQVTM and ANQGSEA. The CDR3 is 12 amino acids. The CDR3 DNA reads as TGCAGCACAGGGGGCTCTGGAAACACCATATATTTT. This encodes CSTGGSGNTIYF. Full variable domain (rest looked up from reference TRBV29-1 and TRBJ1-3): SAVISQKPSRDICQRGTSLTIQCQVDSQVTMMFWYRQQPGQSLTLIATANQGSEATYESGFVIDKFPISRPNLTFSTLTVSNMSPEDSSIYLCSTGGSGNTIYFGEGSWLTVV.

J is TRBJ1-1 and V is TRBV5-1; D not certain. The CDR3 is 13 amino acids. CDR1 is SGHRS and CDR2 is YFSETQ in the germline V gene. The V end lost 1 base, the J end lost 1 base, and 5 bases lay between the germline ends. The CDR3 spells CASSLRQNTEAFF. The DNA for the CDR3 is TGCGCCAGCAGCTTGAGACAGAACACTGAAGCTTTCTTT.

V is TRBV19 and J is TRBJ1-1; D uncertain. The V and J ends lost 3 bases and 3 bases respectively, with 14 bases between them. The CDR3 is 15 residues long. Germline lookup yields CDR1 LNHDA and CDR2 SQIVND (reference sequence). The CDR3 region has the DNA TGTGCCAGTAGTATGCCCCCAGGCAGAGACACTGAAGCTTTCTTT. Residues: CASSMPPGRDTEAFF. Based on the CDR3 plus reference TRBV19 and TRBJ1-1, the full variable domain is DGGITQSPKYLFRKEGQNVTLSCEQNLNHDAMYWYRQDPGQGLRLIYYSQIVNDFQKGDIAEGYSVSREKKESFPLTVTSAQKNPTAFYLCASSMPPGRDTEAFFGQGTRLTVV.

The chain uses TRBV6-6 and TRBJ2-5, with D perhaps TRBD2 (7 bases). Trimming cost V 11 bases and J 5 bases, with 15 bases left between them. The CDR3 is made up of 12 amino acids. Germline assignment: CDR1 MNHNY and CDR2 SVGAGI (reference sequence). Written as DNA, the CDR3 is TGTGCCGGAGGGGGGGCCTGGGAGACCCAGTACTTC. This sequence encodes CAGGGAWETQYF.

The V gene is TRBV6-1, the J gene TRBJ1-4; D is perhaps TRBD1 (6 bases). V gave up 0 bases and J gave up 7 bases, with 15 bases separating them. This CDR3 is 16 amino acids long. Germline CDR1 reads MNHNS; CDR2 reads SASEGT. CDR3 residues: CASSEAYRTVGEKLFF. The CDR3 DNA sequence: TGTGCCAGCAGTGAAGCGTACAGGACAGTAGGTGAAAAACTGTTTTTT.

V usage is TRBV20-1 and J usage is TRBJ1-2; 9 nucleotides agree with TRBD1. From germline, CDR1 is DFQATT and CDR2 SNEGSKA (reference sequence). The CDR3 runs to 11 residues. Trimming at V came to 6 bases and at J to 7 bases, leaving 3 bases not matched to a gene. The DNA for the CDR3 is TGCAGTGCGACAGGGGGTGGTGGCTACACCTTC. This gives the protein CSATGGGGYTF.

This clone showed up just once. CDR3 region: CASTAGETYEQYF. CDR3 nucleotides: TGTGCCAGCACAGCCGGGGAGACCTACGAGCAGTACTTC. The V gene is TRBV6-1, the J gene TRBJ2-7; D is possibly TRBD2 (5 bases). Germline values: CDR1 MNHNS, CDR2 SASEGT. CDR3 size: 13 residues. Trimming stripped 7 bases from V and 2 bases from J, with 12 bases between.

The genes are TRBV4-1 and TRBJ2-3; TRBD1 matches 8 bases. This CDR3 contains 16 residues. In germline, CDR1 is MGHRA, CDR2 YSYEKL. J gave up 0 bases and V 1 base, and 3 bases lay outside the gene matches. CDR3 region: CASSQGDRFSTDTQYF. The CDR3 DNA is TGCGCCAGCAGCCAAGGGGACAGGTTTAGCACAGATACGCAGTATTTT.

The chain links TRBV29-1 to TRBJ2-3; TRBD1 matches at 12 bases. Germline CDR1 reads SQVTM; CDR2 reads ANQGSEA. The CDR3 runs 14 residues. V lost 5 bases and J lost 8; bases outside the gene matches: 8. The DNA for the CDR3 is TGCAGCGTTCCGGGACAGGGGGCTGTAGTTACGCAGTATTTT. Its translation: CSVPGQGAVVTQYF.

The genes are TRBV2 and TRBJ2-2, with 7 bases that match TRBD2. Losses at the gene ends were 7 bases for V and 0 bases for J; bases not matched to a gene: 5. In germline, CDR1 is SNHLY, CDR2 FYNNEI. The CDR3 is 15 amino acids. The CDR3 spells CASIPGLANTGELFF. The CDR3 region has the DNA TGTGCCAGCATTCCAGGACTAGCGAACACCGGGGAGCTGTTTTTT.

Note on this clone: Other DNA sequences in this specimen translate into the identical CDR3. The V gene is TRBV9, the J gene TRBJ2-5, with 16 bases aligning to TRBD2. The CDR3 runs 17 residues. CDR1 and CDR2 (germline): SGDLS, YYNGEE. V trimming: 3 bases; J trimming: 4 bases; junction bases outside the gene matches: 6. The CDR3 spells CASSAGTSGGAGETQYF. The CDR3 bases are TGTGCCAGCAGCGCCGGGACTAGCGGGGGGGCGGGAGAGACCCAGTACTTC.

The genes are TRBV25-1 and TRBJ1-6; no clear D. CDR1 is MGHDK, CDR2 SYGVNS, per germline. The CDR3 has 16 residues. Between the trimmed V and J ends, which lost 0 bases and 0 bases, there was a span of 6 bases. In DNA form, the CDR3 reads TGTGCCAGCAGTGAATACGGGAGCTCCTATAATTCACCCCTCCACTTT. Protein: CASSEYGSSYNSPLHF.

The chain joins TRBV6-6 to TRBJ2-7, with TRBD1 matching 10 bases. This CDR3 spans 15 amino acids. Per germline, CDR1 MNHNY and CDR2 SVGAGI (reference sequence). J was trimmed by 1 base and V by 6 bases; bases with no gene match: 6. CDR3 sequence (DNA): TGTGCCAGCAGCCAAGGACAGGGGGTGTCCTACGAGCAGTACTTC. It codes for CASSQGQGVSYEQYF.

The V gene is TRBV7-2, the J gene TRBJ1-2; D not resolved. The CDR3 is made up of 15 amino acids. The ends were cut back, 3 bases at V and 4 bases at J, with 15 bases in the middle. CDR1 is SGHTA and CDR2 is FQGNSA in the germline V gene. CDR3 sequence: CASSFPKTGSYGYTF. In DNA form, the CDR3 reads TGTGCCAGCAGCTTTCCGAAAACCGGGAGCTATGGCTACACCTTC.

The chain links TRBV11-3 to TRBJ2-7, with D tentatively TRBD2 (6 bases). Trimming left V 5 bases short and J 3 bases short, with 20 bases between. The CDR3 extends over 16 amino acids. CDR1 and CDR2 from the germline V gene are SGHNT and YENEEA. CDR3 DNA sequence: TGTGCCAGCAGCCCGGCCCTCGCAGGACTACACTACGAGCAGTACTTC. Translating gives CASSPALAGLHYEQYF.

This rearrangement joins TRBV5-5 to TRBJ1-5; no definite D call. Germline assignment: CDR1 SGHKS and CDR2 YYEKEE (reference sequence). This CDR3 is built from 13 residues. Trimming shortened V by 3 bases and J by 7 bases, and 11 bases separated the two germline ends. CDR3 bases: TGTGCCAGCAGCTATGACGGGTTACAGCCCCAGCATTTT. This sequence encodes CASSYDGLQPQHF.

This chain connects TRBV5-1 to TRBJ1-4, with a weak D call TRBD1 (5 bases). The V end lost 3 bases, the J end lost 0 bases, and 12 bases lay between the germline ends. The V gene's germline CDR1 is SGHRS and CDR2 YFSETQ. The CDR3 covers 16 residues. In nucleotides, the CDR3 is TGCGCCAGCAGCTCTGCCACAGGTGCAACTAATGAAAAACTGTTTTTT. Its translation is CASSSATGATNEKLFF.

Note on this clone: Mismatch with germline at one junction end may stem from a read error. The chain has TRBV10-2 and TRBJ1-3; D unclear. Germline CDR1 reads WSHSY; CDR2 reads SAAADI. The CDR3 is 13 amino acids. CDR3 sequence: CVSSDDPRDTIYF. The CDR3 DNA reads TGCGTCAGCAGTGACGACCCGAGGGACACCATATATTTT.

This rearrangement joins TRBV5-1 to TRBJ2-2; tentative D call: TRBD2 (6 bases). The germline V gene encodes CDR1 SGHRS and CDR2 YFSETQ. The germline V and J ends were trimmed by 4 bases and 5 bases, with 18 bases remaining between them. CDR3 size: 16 residues. The CDR3 is CASSLTQGGWTGELFF. The CDR3 DNA reads TGCGCCAGCAGCCTGACCCAGGGAGGTTGGACCGGGGAGCTGTTTTTT.

This chain uses TRBV6-1 with TRBJ2-5; D is uncertain. The V and J ends lost 1 base and 5 bases respectively, with 11 bases between them. CDR3 length: 14 amino acids. Germline CDR1 reads MNHNS; CDR2 reads SASEGT. CDR3 loop: CASSEVASWETQYF. The CDR3 DNA reads as TGTGCCAGCAGTGAAGTGGCAAGTTGGGAGACCCAGTACTTC.

This clone was seen a handful of times. This chain uses TRBV30 with TRBJ1-1, with D perhaps matching TRBD1 (5 bases). The germline V and J ends were trimmed by 0 bases and 6 bases, with 14 bases remaining between them. The CDR3 has 14 amino acids. The germline V gene has CDR1 GTSNPN and CDR2 SVGIG (reference sequence). The CDR3 DNA reads as TGTGCCTGGAGTGTCGACGGGGGTGAACCTGAAGCTTTCTTT. Amino acids: CAWSVDGGEPEAFF.

This clone was recorded a few times. The genes are TRBV19 and TRBJ2-7; 9 bases map to TRBD1. This CDR3 has 14 residues. From germline, CDR1 is LNHDA and CDR2 SQIVND (reference sequence). With 4 bases clipped from V and 2 bases from J, the junction kept 3 bases outside the gene matches. The CDR3 coding sequence is TGTGCCAGTAGTACAGGACAGGGGACCTACGAGCAGTACTTC. Its translation is CASSTGQGTYEQYF.

The chain couples TRBV7-2 to TRBJ2-3; D call uncertain. CDR1 is SGHTA and CDR2 is FQGNSA in the germline V gene. The CDR3 is made up of 12 amino acids. V was cut by 0 bases and J by 7 bases, with 5 bases left in between. This CDR3 is CASSLALHTQYF. The CDR3 nucleotides are TGTGCCAGCAGCTTAGCTCTACATACGCAGTATTTT.

The chain carries TRBV21-1 and TRBJ1-3; the D call in the table, TRBD1, was not verified against the DNA. TRBV21-1 is tagged as a pseudogene. CDR3 length: 15 amino acids. CDR3 bases: TGTGCCAGCAGGACAGGGGACCACTCTGGAAACACCATATATTTT. This translates into CASRTGDHSGNTIYF.

This clone was observed once. The chain couples TRBV5-1 to TRBJ1-1, with 9 bases fitting TRBD1. Per germline, CDR1 SGHRS and CDR2 YFSETQ. V was clipped by 4 bases and J by 9 bases; unmatched bases: 13. The CDR3 is 15 residues long. CDR3 loop: CASSRNRDRDFKAFF. CDR3 nucleotide sequence: TGCGCCAGCAGCCGGAACCGGGACAGGGATTTCAAAGCTTTCTTT.

The chain uses TRBV7-2 and TRBJ1-2; 9 bases agree with TRBD1. The V and J ends lost 4 bases and 6 bases, in that order; junction bases with no gene match: 9. The CDR3 has 15 residues. Germline V CDR1 and CDR2: SGHTA, FQGNSA. CDR3 in amino acids: CASSSGGQGVNGYTF. In DNA form, the CDR3 reads TGTGCCAGCAGCTCGGGGGGACAGGGCGTTAATGGCTACACCTTC. Drawing the rest from reference TRBV7-2 and TRBJ1-2, the complete variable domain is GAGVSQSPSNKVTEKGKDVELRCDPISGHTALYWYRQSLGQGLEFLIYFQGNSAPDKSGLPSDRFSAERTGGSVSTLTIQRTQQEDSAVYLCASSSGGQGVNGYTFGSGTRLTVV.

CDR3 in DNA: TGTGCCAGCAGAAGAGAGCTAGCGGGGTACCAAGAGACCCAGTACTTC. Translating gives CASRRELAGYQETQYF. This rearrangement joins TRBV2 to TRBJ2-5, with TRBD2 matching 9 bases. CDR1 is SNHLY, CDR2 FYNNEI, per germline. J was trimmed by 0 bases and V by 6 bases; bases with no gene match: 8. The CDR3 has 16 residues.

V and J are TRBV5-1 and TRBJ1-5; 8 positions agree with TRBD1. The germline V gene encodes CDR1 SGHRS and CDR2 YFSETQ. V shed 4 bases and J 0 bases; nucleotides not matched to a gene: 6. This CDR3 has 16 amino acids. Here the CDR3 reads CASSPGTGHSNQPQHF. In DNA, the CDR3 is TGCGCCAGCAGCCCGGGGACAGGACATAGCAATCAGCCCCAGCATTTT. Together with reference TRBV5-1 and TRBJ1-5, the CDR3 gives the full variable domain: KAGVTQTPRYLIKTRGQQVTLSCSPISGHRSVSWYQQTPGQGLQFLFEYFSETQRNKGNFPGRFSGRQFSNSRSEMNVSTLELGDSALYLCASSPGTGHSNQPQHFGDGTRLSIL.

The J gene is TRBJ2-1, the V gene TRBV5-1; the match to TRBD1 covers 9 bases. Trimming cost V 3 bases and J 8 bases; bases outside gene matches: 9. Per the germline V gene, CDR1 is SGHRS and CDR2 is YFSETQ. This CDR3 contains 15 residues. CDR3 in amino acids: CASSSGQGNVYEQFF. CDR3 bases: TGCGCCAGCAGCTCGGGACAGGGTAATGTGTATGAGCAGTTCTTC.